This T cell receptor beta chain was captured in a study of PD-L1 blockade in urothelial cancer. Study-level information: Most patients, about 85% of the roughly 30, were males with bladder-origin cancer. Blood gave a median about 140,000 T cells.

The CDR3 has 17 amino acids. Trimming removed 5 bases from V and 4 bases from J; junction bases left unmatched: 8. Germline CDR1 reads MDHEN; CDR2 reads SYDVKM. The table lists this clone with a few counts. Each PCR contained spiked-in synthetic TCR analog templates. Only in-frame clones appear in the TCRdb table, and some are missing; sequencing was by immunoSEQ multiplex PCR. The sample has 70,000 to 85,000 clones; roughly 88% are singletons. The time point is: pretreatment peripheral blood. Enrolled patients showed locally advanced or metastatic urothelial carcinoma. The receptor comes from a man between 65 and 79 years old with urothelial cancer. Sequencing used PBMCs, obtained around atezolizumab (anti-PD-L1) treatment. The chain employs TRBV28 and TRBJ2-3; 14 bases align to TRBD2. CDR3 nucleotide sequence: TGTGCCAGCAGTCCGGGACTAGCGGGAGTTGGCGCAGATACGCAGTATTTT. It encodes CASSPGLAGVGADTQYF.